The next 21 T cell receptor beta chains were all read from a single sample in a study of blood T cell repertoires in COVID-19. Generated by immunoSEQ multiplex PCR, the TCRdb table keeps only in-frame clones and is missing some. Of roughly 400,000 clones listed, approximately 86% were seen once; the top ten hold roughly 2%. Material: PBMCs or T cells enriched from blood (not recorded which). The receptor source for this set is a woman aged 40 to 55 with acute COVID-19.

The gene calls are TRBV24-1 and TRBJ2-4, with D perhaps matching TRBD1 (6 bases). V dropped 2 bases and J dropped 1 base, with 14 bases sitting between them. This CDR3 contains 17 residues. CDR1 KGHDR and CDR2 SFDVKD come from the germline V gene. The CDR3 loop reads CATSDSGDPRAKNIQYF. The CDR3 DNA reads TGTGCCACCAGTGATTCAGGGGACCCTCGGGCCAAAAACATTCAGTACTTC.

The rearrangement joins TRBV7-8 to TRBJ1-4, with TRBD1 identical over 8 bases. The J segment lost 8 bases and the V segment lost 4 bases, leaving 9 bases of the junction unmatched. This CDR3 spans 15 amino acids. The germline V gene has CDR1 SGHVS and CDR2 FQNEAQ. The CDR3 loop reads CASSSEDREGEKLFF. The CDR3 bases are TGTGCCAGCAGCTCGGAGGACAGGGAGGGGGAAAAACTGTTTTTT.

The V call is TRBV19, the J call TRBJ2-7; 8 positions agree with TRBD1. The CDR3 length is 16 residues. J gave up 4 bases and V 4 bases, and 12 bases lay outside the gene matches. The germline V gene encodes CDR1 LNHDA and CDR2 SQIVND (reference sequence). The CDR3 protein is CASSNLSRGRDYEQYF. The CDR3 nucleotides read TGTGCCAGTAGTAACCTGTCCAGGGGGCGCGATTACGAGCAGTACTTC.

The chain carries TRBV2 and TRBJ1-2; 7 bases are a match to TRBD1. The CDR3 runs to 15 residues. V shed 4 bases, J shed 7 bases, and the junction held 12 bases outside the gene matches. CDR1 is SNHLY and CDR2 is FYNNEI in the germline V gene. The CDR3 bases are TGTGCCAGCAGTGTTTTGATCAAGGGGGCTTCTGGCTACACCTTC. Translated: CASSVLIKGASGYTF.

J is TRBJ2-3 and V is TRBV11-2; 8 bases map to TRBD2. This CDR3 region has 16 residues. With 5 bases clipped from V and 6 bases from J, the junction kept 13 bases outside the gene matches. The germline gives CDR1 SGHAT, CDR2 FQNNGV. In nucleotides, the CDR3 is TGTGCCAGCAGCCCCTTTCACGGGGGGGCCCGGGATACGCAGTATTTT. Its translation is CASSPFHGGARDTQYF.

This clone was counted once. V and J are TRBV20-1 and TRBJ1-5, with 7 bases matching TRBD1. The germline V gene encodes CDR1 DFQATT and CDR2 SNEGSKA (reference sequence). This CDR3 is 15 amino acids long. J gave up 3 bases and V 3 bases, and 8 bases lay outside the gene matches. DNA of the CDR3: TGCAGTGCTAGTAACGACAGGGCCTACAATCAGCCCCAGCATTTT. As protein: CSASNDRAYNQPQHF.

The chain joins TRBV29-1 to TRBJ2-2, with TRBD2 matching 9 bases. Germline loops: CDR1 SQVTM, CDR2 ANQGSEA. V lost 5 bases, J lost 5 bases, and 6 bases stayed unmatched. CDR3 length equals 14 residues. The CDR3 region is CSVRRGGQTGELFF. The CDR3 nucleotides read TGCAGCGTTCGGCGGGGGGGCCAAACCGGGGAGCTGTTTTTT.

This chain links TRBV21-1 with TRBJ2-1; the tabulated D call, TRBD2, remains unverified against the DNA. TRBV21-1 is deemed a pseudogene. CDR3 length: 16 amino acids. CDR3 bases: TGTGCCAGCAGCAAATTACCAGCGGGGGGGCGCAATGAGCAGTTCTTC. This translates into CASSKLPAGGRNEQFF.

V usage is TRBV25-1 and J usage is TRBJ2-1, with 9 bases lining up with TRBD1. CDR1 is MGHDK, CDR2 SYGVNS, per germline. The ends lost 4 bases at V and 2 bases at J; junction bases unmatched: 6. The CDR3 consists of 16 residues. The chain's CDR3 is CASSGQGQGAYNEQFF. CDR3 DNA: TGTGCCAGCAGTGGCCAGGGACAGGGCGCCTACAATGAGCAGTTCTTC.

The chain uses TRBV6-5 and TRBJ1-1; tentatively, D is TRBD1 (5 bases). From germline, CDR1 is MNHEY and CDR2 SVGAGI. The V end lost 2 bases, the J end lost 6 bases, and 16 bases lay between the germline ends. This CDR3 region has 15 residues. CDR3 nucleotide sequence: TGTGCCAGCAGTTACGTAGGGGCCTCAAGGGCTGAAGCTTTCTTT. Translation gives CASSYVGASRAEAFF.

Points on this clone: The sample holds other DNA sequences that translate to the same CDR3. V and J are TRBV5-1 and TRBJ2-7; 7 positions agree with TRBD1. The CDR3 is made up of 13 amino acids. Trimming at V came to 4 bases and at J to 2 bases, leaving 3 bases not matched to a gene. Germline values: CDR1 SGHRS, CDR2 YFSETQ. CDR3 sequence (DNA): TGCGCCAGCAGCCAGGGACAGACCTACGAGCAGTACTTC. Translated: CASSQGQTYEQYF. The full variable domain, in which reference TRBV5-1 and TRBJ2-7 provide the parts outside the CDR3, is KAGVTQTPRYLIKTRGQQVTLSCSPISGHRSVSWYQQTPGQGLQFLFEYFSETQRNKGNFPGRFSGRQFSNSRSEMNVSTLELGDSALYLCASSQGQTYEQYFGPGTRLTVT.

The CDR3 sequence is CASSQGRGPGNTIYF. The CDR3 nucleotides are TGCGCCAGCAGCCAAGGGCGGGGCCCCGGAAACACCATATATTTT. The V gene is TRBV4-1, the J gene TRBJ1-3; D possibly corresponds to TRBD1 (5 bases). Germline V lookup: CDR1 MGHRA, CDR2 YSYEKL. Trimming left V 1 base short and J 4 bases short, with 11 bases between. This CDR3 has 15 residues.

The chain joins TRBV5-6 to TRBJ1-2; D is possibly TRBD1 (5 bases). CDR3 size: 15 residues. Germline V lookup: CDR1 SGHDT, CDR2 YYEEEE. The V and J ends lost 1 base and 4 bases respectively, with 14 bases between them. The CDR3 coding sequence is TGTGCCAGCAGCTTGCCGGGGGTGGGATCCTATGGCTACACCTTC. Translated: CASSLPGVGSYGYTF. The entire variable domain, with the rest obtained from reference TRBV5-6 and TRBJ1-2, is as follows: DAGVTQSPTHLIKTRGQQVTLRCSPKSGHDTVSWYQQALGQGPQFIFQYYEEEERQRGNFPDRFSGHQFPNYSSELNVNALLLGDSALYLCASSLPGVGSYGYTFGSGTRLTVV.

As concerns this clone: At the DNA level, this CDR3 is encoded by other sequences in the same sample as well. This chain connects TRBV10-3 to TRBJ1-1; a possible D gene is TRBD1 (6 bases). Trimming took off 3 bases at V and 2 bases at J, with 7 bases between the two ends. Germline V gene data show CDR1 as ENHRY and CDR2 as SYGVKD. CDR3 length equals 13 residues. In DNA, the CDR3 is TGTGCCATCAGTGACAGGGGAAACACTGAAGCTTTCTTT. Encoded protein: CAISDRGNTEAFF.

The V and J genes are TRBV7-2 and TRBJ2-7, with a possible D match to TRBD1 (6 bases). V lost 2 bases and J lost 6, with 8 bases in between. This CDR3 comprises 12 residues. Germline V gives CDR1 SGHTA, CDR2 FQGNSA. CDR3 nucleotide sequence: TGTGCCAGCAGCTTAACAGGGTTCGAGCAGTACTTC. It is translated as CASSLTGFEQYF.

The CDR3 bases are TGCGCCAGCAGCCTGCAGGATCGAAACACCATATATTTT. Translating gives CASSLQDRNTIYF. The chain employs TRBV5-1 and TRBJ1-3, with unresolved D. The CDR3 sequence is 13 residues long. Germline CDR1 SGHRS, CDR2 YFSETQ. The V end was cut by 4 bases, the J end by 5 bases, with 10 bases between. Full variable domain (missing parts from reference TRBV5-1 and TRBJ1-3): KAGVTQTPRYLIKTRGQQVTLSCSPISGHRSVSWYQQTPGQGLQFLFEYFSETQRNKGNFPGRFSGRQFSNSRSEMNVSTLELGDSALYLCASSLQDRNTIYFGEGSWLTVV.

The V gene is TRBV15, the J gene TRBJ2-7; 11 bases fit TRBD1. CDR3 length: 14 amino acids. Trimming cost V 6 bases and J 2 bases; bases outside gene matches: 3. Germline V gene data show CDR1 as LNHNV and CDR2 as YYDKDF (reference sequence). CDR3: CATRMDRGPYEQYF. DNA of the CDR3: TGTGCCACCAGGATGGACAGGGGGCCCTACGAGCAGTACTTC.

The chain links TRBV5-4 to TRBJ1-6, with TRBD1 matching over 8 bases. This CDR3 is 17 amino acids long. V was pared by 4 bases and J by 3 bases, with 9 bases of the junction left unmatched. Germline CDR1 is SGHNT and CDR2 is YYREEE (reference sequence). CDR3 region: CASSPDRGPVYNSPLHF. DNA for the CDR3: TGTGCCAGCAGCCCAGACAGGGGACCTGTCTATAATTCACCCCTCCACTTT.

The chain carries TRBV4-1 and TRBJ1-2, with 7 bases identical to TRBD1. V dropped 5 bases and J dropped 8; count of bases not matched to a gene: 17. Per germline, CDR1 MGHRA and CDR2 YSYEKL. CDR3 length equals 16 residues. CDR3 DNA: TGCGCCAGCAGCGTAACGAGGGACTGGGACAGCGGCGGCTACACCTTC. Translating gives CASSVTRDWDSGGYTF.

This clone was counted only a few times. The genes are TRBV13 and TRBJ1-2, with 10 bases lining up with TRBD1. This CDR3 region has 15 residues. Germline CDR1 reads PRHDT; CDR2 reads FYEKMQ (reference sequence). The V segment lost 4 bases and the J segment 7 bases; nucleotides outside the gene matches: 9. The CDR3 reads CASSSDRQGASGYTF. For the CDR3, the DNA is TGTGCCAGCAGCTCCGATCGACAGGGGGCTTCTGGCTACACCTTC.

The gene calls are TRBV9 and TRBJ1-1, with a tentative D call TRBD1 (5 bases). V dropped 0 bases and J dropped 0 bases, with 9 bases sitting between them. CDR1 is SGDLS and CDR2 is YYNGEE in the germline V gene. CDR3 length: 15 amino acids. The chain's CDR3 is CASSVAGGVNTEAFF. In DNA, the CDR3 is TGTGCCAGCAGCGTAGCGGGAGGGGTGAACACTGAAGCTTTCTTT.